The 25 T cell receptor beta chains in this list originate from one sample, sequenced in a study of T cells in Graves' hyperthyroidism and ophthalmopathy. Authors of the study amplified TCR beta CDR3 regions from RNA transcripts. TCR CDR3 underwent first-round RT-PCR with the HTBI primer set. TCRdb called the multiplex PCR reads again in MiXCR, with one record for every CDR3 protein. The sample has hundreds of thousands of distinct CDR3 sequences; approximately 13% are singletons. The sample was blood. The receptors stem from a woman aged 30 to 39 with Graves' hyperthyroidism that later progressed to Graves' ophthalmopathy.

As regards this clonotype: Its ends do not fully match the called genes, so a read error is possible. The chain joins TRBV18 to TRBJ1-1; possibly TRBD1 for D (5 bases). CDR1 and CDR2 from the germline V gene are KGHSH and LQKENI. This CDR3 comprises 12 residues. The CDR3: CASSPGDGEASF. The CDR3 region has the DNA TGTGCCAGCTCACCTGGGGACGGTGAAGCTTCCTTT.

This clonotype was picked up many times. V usage is TRBV6-5 and J usage is TRBJ1-3; 8 nucleotides agree with TRBD1. CDR1 MNHEY and CDR2 SVGAGI come from the germline V gene. V dropped 0 bases and J dropped 3; count of bases not matched to a gene: 7. The CDR3 length is 17 residues. The CDR3, as DNA: TGTGCCAGCAGTTACTCCCACAGGGGGATCTATGGAAACACCATATATTTT. Its protein is CASSYSHRGIYGNTIYF.

This clonotype was observed many times. The chain couples TRBV5-4 to TRBJ1-6; the D gene is possibly TRBD1 (6 bases). Germline values: CDR1 SGHNT, CDR2 YYREEE (reference sequence). Trimming pared 4 bases from V and 11 bases from J, leaving 22 bases between. The CDR3 covers 16 residues. CDR3 sequence (DNA): TGTGCCAGCAGCCCGCTACAGGGAAACTCCGGAACACCCCTCCACTTT. Translating it yields CASSPLQGNSGTPLHF.

There are many counts of this clonotype. The V call is TRBV5-6, the J call TRBJ2-5; TRBD1 agrees at 7 bases. V lost 4 bases and J lost 5; bases outside the gene matches: 8. Per germline, CDR1 SGHDT and CDR2 YYEEEE. The CDR3 has 14 residues. The CDR3 coding sequence is TGTGCCAGCAGCAGACAGGGAGAGGAGGAGACCCAGTACTTC. It encodes CASSRQGEEETQYF. Full variable domain (rest looked up from reference TRBV5-6 and TRBJ2-5): DAGVTQSPTHLIKTRGQQVTLRCSPKSGHDTVSWYQQALGQGPQFIFQYYEEEERQRGNFPDRFSGHQFPNYSSELNVNALLLGDSALYLCASSRQGEEETQYFGPGTRLLVL.

Many counts were recorded for this clonotype. The chain uses TRBV10-3 and TRBJ1-1; no clear D. This CDR3 has 16 residues. Germline V CDR1 and CDR2: ENHRY, SYGVKD. Deletions cut 0 bases from V and 0 bases from J, with 11 bases between. The CDR3 spells CAISESLGSMNTEAFF. The CDR3 nucleotides are TGTGCCATCAGTGAGTCTCTTGGGAGCATGAACACTGAAGCTTTCTTT.

In its sample, this clonotype was seen many times. The chain couples TRBV19 to TRBJ1-1, with D perhaps matching TRBD1 (5 bases). The V gene's germline CDR1 is LNHDA and CDR2 SQIVND (reference sequence). The V end lost 2 bases, the J end lost 4 bases, and 8 bases lay between the germline ends. This CDR3 comprises 13 residues. The DNA of the CDR3 is TGTGCCAGTAGTATATCGGGGCCCACTGAAGCTTTCTTT. Its translation is CASSISGPTEAFF.

Many counts were recorded for this clonotype. This rearrangement joins TRBV12-3 or TRBV12-4 to TRBJ1-2; 9 bases line up with TRBD1. The CDR3 is made up of 14 amino acids. The ends lost 7 bases at V and 8 bases at J; junction bases unmatched: 11. The CDR3 sequence is CASIQQGQGKGYTF. In nucleotides, the CDR3 is TGTGCCAGCATTCAACAGGGACAGGGTAAAGGCTACACCTTC.

This clonotype was counted at least ten times. This sequence joins TRBV3-1 and TRBJ1-1; 7 bases map to TRBD1. V lost 5 bases to trimming and J lost 4 bases; unmatched junction nucleotides: 4. From germline, CDR1 is LGHDT and CDR2 YNNKEL (reference sequence). The CDR3 runs to 13 residues. The CDR3 spells CASSNDRVTEAFF. The CDR3 DNA reads TGTGCCAGCAGCAACGACAGGGTCACTGAAGCTTTCTTT.

This clonotype was seen many times. The J gene is TRBJ1-2, the V gene TRBV19, with D maybe TRBD1 (5 bases). V was trimmed by 3 bases and J by 3 bases, leaving 8 bases between them. This CDR3 has 13 residues. Looked up from germline, CDR1 is LNHDA and CDR2 is SQIVND (reference sequence). CDR3 residues: CASSMGGDYGYTF. The DNA of the CDR3 is TGTGCCAGTAGTATGGGGGGGGACTATGGCTACACCTTC.

On this clonotype itself: A much larger clone lies a single base off, so this may be a read error. The chain employs TRBV3-1 and TRBJ2-5; 11 bases agree with TRBD2. This CDR3 spans 17 amino acids. V trimming: 2 bases; J trimming: 1 base; junction bases outside the gene matches: 6. The germline V gene encodes CDR1 LGHDT and CDR2 YNNKEL (reference sequence). This CDR3 is CASSQPPGLAVQETQYF. The CDR3 DNA reads as TGTGCCAGCAGCCAACCTCCGGGACTAGCGGTCCAAGAGACCCAGTACTTC.

The chain uses TRBV9 and TRBJ2-5; 7 bases agree with TRBD2. Germline trimming cut 2 bases from V and 4 bases from J; bases unmatched to any gene: 8. This CDR3 region has 15 residues. From germline, CDR1 is SGDLS and CDR2 YYNGEE. The CDR3 sequence: CASSVVGVAGETQYF. The CDR3 bases are TGTGCCAGCAGCGTCGTCGGAGTAGCGGGAGAGACCCAGTACTTC.

This chain links TRBV9 with TRBJ2-3; 10 bases match TRBD2. The CDR3 is made up of 16 amino acids. With 4 bases clipped from V and 3 bases from J, the junction kept 8 bases outside the gene matches. Germline V lookup: CDR1 SGDLS, CDR2 YYNGEE. The CDR3 region has the DNA TGTGCCAGCAGCCCAGCAGCTAGCGGGAGAACAGATACGCAGTATTTT. Protein: CASSPAASGRTDTQYF. Together with reference TRBV9 and TRBJ2-3, the CDR3 gives the full variable domain: DSGVTQTPKHLITATGQRVTLRCSPRSGDLSVYWYQQSLDQGLQFLIQYYNGEERAKGNILERFSAQQFPDLHSELNLSSLELGDSALYFCASSPAASGRTDTQYFGPGTRLTVL.

This chain connects TRBV20-1 to TRBJ1-2; D not resolved. V was pared by 0 bases and J by 4 bases, with 18 bases between. The CDR3 loop spans 16 amino acids. CDR1 is DFQATT and CDR2 is SNEGSKA in the germline V gene (reference sequence). DNA for the CDR3: TGCAGTGCTAGAGATCCAAACCAAGGGATGACCTATGGCTACACCTTC. This translates into CSARDPNQGMTYGYTF.

This clonotype was detected many times. The chain recombines TRBV6-6 with TRBJ1-1; TRBD1 is a possible D gene (6 bases). Germline CDR1 and CDR2: MNHNY and SVGAGI (reference sequence). The CDR3 sequence is 15 residues long. Trimming took off 2 bases at V and 1 base at J, with 11 bases between the two ends. The CDR3 loop is CASSYGRGQNTEAFF. The CDR3 region has the DNA TGTGCCAGCAGTTACGGAAGGGGACAGAACACTGAAGCTTTCTTT.

This clonotype was detected ten times or more. J is TRBJ2-7 and V is TRBV11-3, with D hard to call. The CDR3 totals 12 residues. Deletions cut 4 bases from V and 3 bases from J, with 7 bases between. Germline CDR1 SGHNT, CDR2 YENEEA. The CDR3 is CASSWALYEQYF. The CDR3 coding sequence is TGTGCCAGCAGCTGGGCCCTCTACGAGCAGTACTTC.

This clonotype turned up a few times. V is TRBV7-9 and J is TRBJ1-3; D call uncertain. Germline V gives CDR1 SEHNR, CDR2 FQNEAQ (reference sequence). CDR3 size: 16 residues. Deletions cut 5 bases from V and 0 bases from J, with 14 bases between. The CDR3 spells CASSPSPLDSGNTIYF. As DNA, the CDR3 is TGTGCCAGCAGCCCGTCCCCGCTAGACTCTGGAAACACCATATATTTT.

The table lists this clonotype with a few counts. This chain connects TRBV3-1 to TRBJ1-1, with D unresolved. The CDR3 length is 12 residues. V was trimmed by 4 bases and J by 7 bases, leaving 10 bases between them. The germline V gene has CDR1 LGHDT and CDR2 YNNKEL (reference sequence). CDR3: CASSPSGLEAFF. Here the CDR3 DNA reads TGTGCCAGCAGCCCCTCGGGTCTTGAAGCTTTCTTT.

This clonotype was counted at least ten times. V is TRBV7-2 and J is TRBJ2-5; D ambiguous. CDR3 size: 14 residues. The germline V gene encodes CDR1 SGHTA and CDR2 FQGNSA. Trimming removed 0 bases from V and 3 bases from J, with 8 bases in between. CDR3 protein: CASSLALAKETQYF. DNA for the CDR3: TGTGCCAGCAGCTTAGCGCTTGCGAAAGAGACCCAGTACTTC.

This clonotype was detected ten times or more. The rearrangement joins TRBV20-1 to TRBJ1-1; D perhaps matches TRBD1 (6 bases). V lost 6 bases to trimming and J lost 1 base, with 12 bases between them. The CDR3 consists of 13 residues. The V gene's germline CDR1 is DFQATT and CDR2 SNEGSKA (reference sequence). The CDR3 DNA reads TGCAGTGCGCAAAACAGGGAGAACACTGAAGCTTTCTTT. It codes for CSAQNRENTEAFF.

The chain recombines TRBV7-2 with TRBJ2-3; 13 nucleotides agree with TRBD2. V gave up 5 bases and J gave up 5 bases; unmatched junction bases: 13. Per germline, CDR1 SGHTA and CDR2 FQGNSA. The CDR3 totals 18 residues. The DNA of the CDR3 is TGTGCCAGCAGCGTGACACCGGGACTAGCGGGGATGGGAGATACGCAGTATTTT. Its translation: CASSVTPGLAGMGDTQYF.

This clonotype came up many times. V is TRBV11-1 and J is TRBJ1-1; maybe TRBD1 (6 bases). V was cut by 7 bases and J by 10 bases, with 19 bases left in between. The CDR3 contains 13 residues. The germline V gene encodes CDR1 SGHAT and CDR2 FQDESV (reference sequence). CDR3 sequence: CASNTEGGLGAFF. The CDR3 DNA reads as TGTGCCAGCAACACGGAGGGGGGCCTCGGAGCTTTCTTT.

The chain is built from TRBV5-1 and TRBJ2-2, with D possibly matching TRBD1 (5 bases). With 0 bases removed from V and 2 bases from J, the gap between germline ends came to 11 bases. Germline V lookup: CDR1 SGHRS, CDR2 YFSETQ. The CDR3 length is 16 residues. For the CDR3, the DNA is TGCGCCAGCAGCTTGGAAGCTCAGGGTAACACCGGGGAGCTGTTTTTT. The encoded protein is CASSLEAQGNTGELFF.

This clonotype appeared many times. The chain has TRBV19 and TRBJ1-2, with D maybe TRBD1 (5 bases). With 4 bases removed from V and 2 bases from J, the gap between germline ends came to 11 bases. The CDR3 extends over 14 amino acids. Germline V lookup: CDR1 LNHDA, CDR2 SQIVND (reference sequence). The CDR3 sequence: CASSKGANNYGYTF. The CDR3 DNA sequence: TGTGCCAGTAGTAAAGGGGCGAACAACTATGGCTACACCTTC.

This clonotype was recorded at least ten times. The chain is built from TRBV20-1 and TRBJ1-4; D is perhaps TRBD1 (5 bases). Trimming shortened V by 1 base and J by 0 bases, and 9 bases separated the two germline ends. CDR1 and CDR2 (germline): DFQATT, SNEGSKA (reference sequence). The CDR3 spans 15 residues. The CDR3 DNA follows: TGCAGTGCTAGAGTGGGGCGGGCAACTAATGAAAAACTGTTTTTT. Translation gives CSARVGRATNEKLFF.

This clonotype appeared many times. The rearrangement links TRBV28 to TRBJ1-6, with D unclear. V was pared by 1 base and J by 4 bases, with 8 bases between. The CDR3 sequence is 15 residues long. Germline V gene sequence: CDR1 MDHEN, CDR2 SYDVKM. The CDR3, as DNA: TGTGCCAGCAGTTTATACCAGAAATATAATTCACCCCTCCACTTT. Translation gives CASSLYQKYNSPLHF.